The 10 T cell receptor beta chains below were found in one sample sequenced in a study of blood T cells in healthy people across ages. It was with a sample-barcoded 5' primer and a J-beta primer mix that a second PCR of roughly 7 to 12 cycles was run. From the 5' RACE reads, TCRdb called clonotypes with MiXCR, one entry per CDR3 protein. This table holds fewer than 1,000,000 distinct CDR3 sequences, under 45% found once. The sample was blood. These receptors were obtained from a man aged 55 to 70 in good health.

In its sample, this clonotype was seen a few times. The gene calls are TRBV4-3 and TRBJ2-3; D unresolved. Germline CDR1 and CDR2: LGHNA and YSLEER. The CDR3 loop spans 14 amino acids. V dropped 4 bases and J dropped 6 bases, with 14 bases sitting between them. The CDR3, as DNA: TGCGCCAGCAGCCCAACCTTTGGGTCGGATACGCAGTATTTT. It is translated as CASSPTFGSDTQYF.

This rearrangement joins TRBV4-3 to TRBJ2-1; D tentatively reads TRBD1 or TRBD2 (5 bases each). V was cut by 2 bases and J by 3 bases, with 20 bases left in between. CDR3 size: 18 residues. Per germline, CDR1 LGHNA and CDR2 YSLEER. The CDR3 DNA follows: TGCGCCAGCAGCCAAAGACCCCGGGGCCCCTTGGGCTACAATGAGCAGTTCTTC. This sequence encodes CASSQRPRGPLGYNEQFF.

Details on this clonotype: The junction departs from the called germline gene at one end, perhaps through a read error. V gene TRBV14 combines with J gene TRBJ2-1, with 7 bases fitting TRBD2. The CDR3 consists of 11 residues. The germline gives CDR1 SGHDN, CDR2 FVKESK. CDR3 DNA: TGTGCCAGCAACCAAGTAGCGGGGCAGTTCTTC. Amino acids: CASNQVAGQFF.

On this clonotype: One end of the junction fails to match germline, which may point to a read error. The CDR3 sequence: CASSQSLAGDTYTQYF. As DNA, the CDR3 is TGTGCCAGCAGCCAATCGCTAGCGGGGGACACATATACGCAGTATTTT. The chain employs TRBV14 and TRBJ2-3, with TRBD2 matching over 10 bases. CDR1 and CDR2 (germline): SGHDN, FVKESK. This CDR3 comprises 16 residues.

This clonotype was picked up many times. The rearrangement joins TRBV29-1 to TRBJ2-5; 14 nucleotides agree with TRBD2. CDR3 size: 16 residues. Germline loops: CDR1 SQVTM, CDR2 ANQGSEA. V shed 5 bases, J shed 0 bases, and the junction held 5 bases outside the gene matches. The CDR3 here is CSVKGTSGGNQETQYF. CDR3 bases: TGCAGCGTTAAAGGGACTAGCGGGGGAAACCAAGAGACCCAGTACTTC.

The chain recombines TRBV7-9 with TRBJ2-1; no clear D. The CDR3 contains 11 residues. V lost 8 bases to trimming and J lost 13 bases, with 15 bases between them. CDR1 is SEHNR, CDR2 FQNEAQ, per germline (reference sequence). Written as DNA, the CDR3 is TGTGCCAGCGGCCTGCAAGAGACCCAGTTCTTC. Residues: CASGLQETQFF.

The table lists this clonotype with a few counts. The rearrangement joins TRBV6-2 or TRBV6-3 to TRBJ2-5, with 14 nucleotides matching TRBD2. The germline V gene encodes CDR1 MNHEY and CDR2 SVGEGT. The CDR3 is 18 residues long. Trimming at V came to 6 bases and at J to 5 bases, leaving 14 bases not matched to a gene. CDR3 in amino acids: CASRTGTSGSSKRETQYF. DNA of the CDR3: TGTGCCAGCAGAACAGGGACTAGCGGGAGCTCGAAACGGGAGACCCAGTACTTC.

The rearrangement joins TRBV7-2 to TRBJ2-5, with D perhaps TRBD2 (6 bases). The CDR3 has 16 amino acids. Trimming shortened V by 6 bases and J by 4 bases, and 21 bases separated the two germline ends. Germline V gene lookup returns CDR1 SGHTA and CDR2 FQGNSA. In DNA, the CDR3 is TGTGCCAGCAGTAGACACCGGGACTCTCAAGGAGAGACCCAGTACTTC. This codes for CASSRHRDSQGETQYF.

V and J are TRBV18 and TRBJ2-7, with 7 bases aligning to TRBD1. CDR1 and CDR2 (germline): KGHSH, LQKENI. The V gene end was trimmed by 2 bases and the J gene end by 2 bases; junction bases not matched to a gene: 9. The CDR3 runs to 16 residues. This chain's CDR3 is CASSPGAQGVTYEQYF. CDR3 nucleotides: TGTGCCAGCTCACCAGGGGCTCAGGGGGTTACCTACGAGCAGTACTTC.

The chain carries TRBV5-5 and TRBJ2-3; TRBD1 is a possible D gene (6 bases). V was trimmed by 0 bases and J by 6 bases, leaving 11 bases between them. Germline lookup yields CDR1 SGHKS and CDR2 YYEKEE (reference sequence). CDR3 length: 14 residues. CDR3 sequence reads: CASSLVQGWDTQYF. CDR3 DNA sequence: TGTGCCAGCAGCTTGGTACAGGGATGGGATACGCAGTATTTT.